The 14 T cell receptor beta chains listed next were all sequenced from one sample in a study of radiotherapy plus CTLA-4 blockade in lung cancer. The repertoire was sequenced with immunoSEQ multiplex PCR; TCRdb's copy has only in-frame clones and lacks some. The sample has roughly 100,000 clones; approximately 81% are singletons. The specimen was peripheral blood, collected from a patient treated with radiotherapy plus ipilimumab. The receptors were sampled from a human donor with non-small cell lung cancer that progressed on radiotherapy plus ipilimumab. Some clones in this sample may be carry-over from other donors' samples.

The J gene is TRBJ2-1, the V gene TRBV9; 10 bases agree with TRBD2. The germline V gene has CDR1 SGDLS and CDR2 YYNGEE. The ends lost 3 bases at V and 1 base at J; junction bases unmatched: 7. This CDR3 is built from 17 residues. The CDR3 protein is CASSATRLAGSYNEQFF. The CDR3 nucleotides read TGTGCCAGCAGCGCTACCCGACTAGCGGGTTCCTACAATGAGCAGTTCTTC.

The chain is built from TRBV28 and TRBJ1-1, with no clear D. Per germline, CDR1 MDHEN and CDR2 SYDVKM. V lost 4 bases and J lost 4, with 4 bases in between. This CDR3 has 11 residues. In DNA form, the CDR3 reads TGTGCCAGCAGTTATCTCACTGAAGCTTTCTTT. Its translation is CASSYLTEAFF.

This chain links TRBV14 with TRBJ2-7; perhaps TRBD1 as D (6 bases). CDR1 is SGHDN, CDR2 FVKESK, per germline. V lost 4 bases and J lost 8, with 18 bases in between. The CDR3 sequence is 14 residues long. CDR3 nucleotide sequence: TGTGCCAGCAGCCGTAACCCAGGACAGAGTCAGCAGTACTTC. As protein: CASSRNPGQSQQYF.

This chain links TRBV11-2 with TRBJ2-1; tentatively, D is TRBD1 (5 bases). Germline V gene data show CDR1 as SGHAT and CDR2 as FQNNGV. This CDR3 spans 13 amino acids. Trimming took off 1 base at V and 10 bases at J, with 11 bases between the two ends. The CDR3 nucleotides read TGTGCCAGCAGCTTAGTAGTCGACAGCGAGCAGTTCTTC. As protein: CASSLVVDSEQFF.

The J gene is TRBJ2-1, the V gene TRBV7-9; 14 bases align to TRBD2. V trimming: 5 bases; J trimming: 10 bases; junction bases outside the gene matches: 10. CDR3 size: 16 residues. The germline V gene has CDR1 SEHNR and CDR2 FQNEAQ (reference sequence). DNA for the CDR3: TGTGCCAGCAGCGATTTTTCGGGACTAGCGGGGGAAGAGCAGTTCTTC. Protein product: CASSDFSGLAGEEQFF.

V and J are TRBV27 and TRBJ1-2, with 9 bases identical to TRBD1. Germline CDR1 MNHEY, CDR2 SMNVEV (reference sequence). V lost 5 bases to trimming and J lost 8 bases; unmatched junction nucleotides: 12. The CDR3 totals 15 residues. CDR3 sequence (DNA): TGTGCCAGCAGTCGTCCGGGACAGGGTTTCGGGGGCTACACCTTC. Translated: CASSRPGQGFGGYTF.

Here the CDR3 reads CASSSPMRTSGHRYEQYF. CDR3 sequence (DNA): TGTGCCAGCAGTTCCCCGATGAGGACTAGCGGGCACCGCTACGAGCAGTACTTC. V is TRBV27 and J is TRBJ2-7, with TRBD2 matching over 11 bases. The CDR3 consists of 18 residues. Germline CDR1 and CDR2: MNHEY and SMNVEV (reference sequence). The J segment lost 3 bases and the V segment lost 4 bases, leaving 14 bases of the junction unmatched.

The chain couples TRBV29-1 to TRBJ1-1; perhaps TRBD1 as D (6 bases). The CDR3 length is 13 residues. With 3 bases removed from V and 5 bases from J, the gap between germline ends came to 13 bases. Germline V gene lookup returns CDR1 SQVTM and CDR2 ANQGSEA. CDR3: CSVDGGARTEAFF. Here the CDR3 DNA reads TGCAGCGTTGATGGGGGGGCACGAACTGAAGCTTTCTTT.

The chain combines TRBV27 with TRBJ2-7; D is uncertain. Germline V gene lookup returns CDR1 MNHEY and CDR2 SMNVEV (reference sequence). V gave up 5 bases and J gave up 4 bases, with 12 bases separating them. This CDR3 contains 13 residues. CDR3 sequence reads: CASSPPNHYEQYF. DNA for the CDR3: TGTGCCAGCAGTCCACCCAATCATTACGAGCAGTACTTC.

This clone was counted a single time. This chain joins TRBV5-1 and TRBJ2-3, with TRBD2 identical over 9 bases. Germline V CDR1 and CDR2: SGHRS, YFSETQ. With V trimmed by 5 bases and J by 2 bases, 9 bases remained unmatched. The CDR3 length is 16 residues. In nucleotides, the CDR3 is TGCGCCAGCAGAAAACTAGCGGGCCTCAACACAGATACGCAGTATTTT. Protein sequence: CASRKLAGLNTDTQYF.

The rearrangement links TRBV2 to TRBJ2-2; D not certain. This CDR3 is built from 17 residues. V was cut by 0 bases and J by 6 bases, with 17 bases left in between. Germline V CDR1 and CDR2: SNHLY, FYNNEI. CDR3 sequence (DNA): TGTGCCAGCAGTGAAGCGCTTCAAAAACATCTTTCCGGGGAGCTGTTTTTT. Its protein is CASSEALQKHLSGELFF.

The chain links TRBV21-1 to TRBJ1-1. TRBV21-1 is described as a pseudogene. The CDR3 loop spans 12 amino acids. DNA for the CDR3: TGTGCCAGCAGCAAAGAGGGAGGAGAAGCTTTCTTT. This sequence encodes CASSKEGGEAFF.

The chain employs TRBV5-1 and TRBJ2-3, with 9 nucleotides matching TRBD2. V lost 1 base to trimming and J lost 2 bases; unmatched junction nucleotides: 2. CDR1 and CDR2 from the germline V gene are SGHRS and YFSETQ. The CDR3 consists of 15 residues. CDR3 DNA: TGCGCCAGCAGCTTGACTAGCGGGTTCACAGATACGCAGTATTTT. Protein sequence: CASSLTSGFTDTQYF.

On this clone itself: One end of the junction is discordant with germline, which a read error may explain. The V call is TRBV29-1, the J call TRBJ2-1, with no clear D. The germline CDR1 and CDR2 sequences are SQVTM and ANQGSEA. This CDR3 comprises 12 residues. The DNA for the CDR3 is TGCAGCGTTGAGTCTTTAGGGAATGGGCAGTTCTTC. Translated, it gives CSVESLGNGQFF.